These T cell receptor beta chains were read from a single sample in a study of T-cell memory formation after mild COVID-19. TCRdb analysed the 5' RACE reads with MiXCR anew, one entry per CDR3 protein. The sample consists of a few hundred thousand distinct CDR3 sequences, approximately 21% of them appearing once. The sample consisted of PBMCs or a T cell subset sorted from them (not recorded which). These receptors all stem from an adult woman who had mild COVID-19 (a few samples of this study predate the infection). Cell type and time point are not known. Each CDR3 is given with its conserved first and last residue.

J: TRBJ1-5
V: TRBV18
CDR3: CASSPGRGNQPQHF

J: TRBJ2-1
V: TRBV24-1
CDR3: CATSVGNEQFF

J: TRBJ2-1
V: TRBV9
CDR3: CASSVWPGNEQFF

J: TRBJ2-2
V: TRBV11-2
CDR3: CASPGGPGELFF

J: TRBJ2-7
V: TRBV5-1
CDR3: CASSLDRLAGNYEQYF

J: TRBJ1-5
V: TRBV24-1
CDR3: CATTGYQPQHF

J: TRBJ2-7
V: TRBV11-2
CDR3: CASSQHPKGGRGEQYF

J: TRBJ1-2
V: TRBV9
CDR3: CASSVEDFYGYTF

J: TRBJ2-7
V: TRBV7-2
CDR3: CASSPLGQGYEQYF

J: TRBJ1-5
V: TRBV18
CDR3: CASSGAGQPQHF

J: TRBJ1-1
V: TRBV6-2/TRBV6-3
CDR3: CASSTRGEAFF

J: TRBJ1-1
V: TRBV19
CDR3: CASSRNRPGQRNTEAFF

J: TRBJ2-5
V: TRBV10-3
CDR3: CAISSASAYETQYF

J: TRBJ2-1
V: TRBV29-1
CDR3: CSVEEGWNEQFF

J: TRBJ2-1
V: TRBV7-9
CDR3: CASSLGSGVSYNEQFF

J: TRBJ2-1
V: TRBV5-1
CDR3: CASSLAGRDYNEQFF

J: TRBJ2-3
V: TRBV6-2/TRBV6-3
CDR3: CASRLVTSGRRTDTQYF

J: TRBJ2-2
V: TRBV9
CDR3: CASSPPTGITGELFF

J: TRBJ2-3
V: TRBV12-3/TRBV12-4
CDR3: CASSDSGSKGTDTQYF

J: TRBJ2-1
V: TRBV6-5
CDR3: CASSYSRQGRNEQFF

J: TRBJ2-7
V: TRBV24-1
CDR3: CATSAKSGTGYEQYF

J: TRBJ2-7
V: TRBV18
CDR3: CASRQSYEQYF

J: TRBJ2-3
V: TRBV7-9
CDR3: CASSLRDPYTDTQYF

J: TRBJ2-4
V: TRBV4-2
CDR3: CASSGREQTLAKNIQYF

J: TRBJ1-2
V: TRBV14
CDR3: CASSQMDGDGYTF

J: TRBJ1-2
V: TRBV10-3
CDR3: CAISEGGYEFGYTF

J: TRBJ2-1
V: TRBV18
CDR3: CASSSGTSGINEQFF

J: TRBJ2-1
V: TRBV20-1
CDR3: CSARAQQGAVDYNEQFF

J: TRBJ2-7
V: TRBV5-1
CDR3: CASSLGTKDYEQYF

J: TRBJ1-5
V: TRBV15
CDR3: CATSRGQGANQPQHF

J: TRBJ1-1
V: TRBV6-5
CDR3: CASSYQGTGDLNTEAFF

J: TRBJ1-2
V: TRBV5-5
CDR3: CASSPLASHYGYTF

J: TRBJ2-1
V: TRBV12-3/TRBV12-4
CDR3: CASSLLWEQFF

J: TRBJ2-5
V: TRBV11-3
CDR3: CASSRRQDRGFETQYF

J: TRBJ1-4
V: TRBV14
CDR3: CASSQEWGTEPTNEKLFF

J: TRBJ2-1
V: TRBV10-3
CDR3: CAITKEGRINEQFF

J: TRBJ2-7
V: TRBV5-1
CDR3: CASSLNRGTVYEQYF

J: TRBJ1-2
V: TRBV24-1
CDR3: CATSDGTALYGYTF

J: TRBJ1-1
V: TRBV19
CDR3: CASSIQPLDRAGTEAFF

J: TRBJ2-1
V: TRBV4-1
CDR3: CASNPSGLQYNEQFF

J: TRBJ2-7
V: TRBV4-2
CDR3: CASSQGSGDYEQYF

J: TRBJ2-2
V: TRBV20-1
CDR3: CSARDGEGATYTGELFF

J: TRBJ2-7
V: TRBV5-1
CDR3: CASRDTGLDEQYF

J: TRBJ1-2
V: TRBV11-2
CDR3: CASSLGTGIYGYTF

J: TRBJ1-5
V: TRBV7-9
CDR3: CASSSEGGPSNQPQHF

J: TRBJ2-5
V: TRBV6-2/TRBV6-3
CDR3: CASSYRQGETQYF

J: TRBJ2-7
V: TRBV20-1
CDR3: CSATHSGRAFYEQYF

J: TRBJ2-7
V: TRBV20-1
CDR3: CSRSRGNEQYF

J: TRBJ1-1
V: TRBV6-2/TRBV6-3
CDR3: CASRFGTEAFF

J: TRBJ2-3
V: TRBV7-2
CDR3: CASSLEFEVIRQYF

J: TRBJ1-2
V: TRBV5-1
CDR3: CASSPQGQIHGYTF

J: TRBJ2-7
V: TRBV4-2
CDR3: CASSHNGYEQYF

J: TRBJ2-7
V: TRBV20-1
CDR3: CSARGDRIYTYEQYF

J: TRBJ1-6
V: TRBV7-2
CDR3: CASSPNRVSPLHF